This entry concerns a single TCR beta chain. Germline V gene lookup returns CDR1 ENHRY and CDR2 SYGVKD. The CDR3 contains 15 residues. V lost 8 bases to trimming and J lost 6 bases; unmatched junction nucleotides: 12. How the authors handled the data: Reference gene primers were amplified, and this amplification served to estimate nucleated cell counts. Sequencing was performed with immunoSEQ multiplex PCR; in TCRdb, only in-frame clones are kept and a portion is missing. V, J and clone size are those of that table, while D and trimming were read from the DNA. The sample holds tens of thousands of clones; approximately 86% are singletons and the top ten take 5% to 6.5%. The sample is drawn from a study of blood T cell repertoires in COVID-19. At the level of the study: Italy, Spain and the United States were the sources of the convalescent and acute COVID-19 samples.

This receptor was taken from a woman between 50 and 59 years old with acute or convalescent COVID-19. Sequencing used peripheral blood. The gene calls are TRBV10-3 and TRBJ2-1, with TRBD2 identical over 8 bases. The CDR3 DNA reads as TGTGCCATCGGCCTCAGCGGGAGAGGGGCCAATGAGCAGTTCTTC. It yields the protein CAIGLSGRGANEQFF.